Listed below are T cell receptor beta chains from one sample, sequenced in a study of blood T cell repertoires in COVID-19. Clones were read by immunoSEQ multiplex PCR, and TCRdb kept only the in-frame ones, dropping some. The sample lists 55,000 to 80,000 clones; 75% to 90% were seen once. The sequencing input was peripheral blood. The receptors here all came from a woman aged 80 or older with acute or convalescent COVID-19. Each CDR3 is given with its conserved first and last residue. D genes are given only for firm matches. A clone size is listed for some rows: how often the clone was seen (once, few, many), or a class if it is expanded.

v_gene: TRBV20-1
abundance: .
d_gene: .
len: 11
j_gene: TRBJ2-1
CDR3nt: TGCAGTACGATCAAGCTAGACTCGCAGTTCTTC
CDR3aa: CSTIKLDSQFF

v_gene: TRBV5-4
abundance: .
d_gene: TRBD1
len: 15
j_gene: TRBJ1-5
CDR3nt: TGTGCCAGCAGCTTGGGTGGGACAGGGCCCCAGCCCCAGCATTTT
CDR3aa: CASSLGGTGPQPQHF

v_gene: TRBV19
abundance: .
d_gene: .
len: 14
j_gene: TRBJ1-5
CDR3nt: TGTGCCAGTAGCGCCTGGGGGGAGGGTCAGCCCCAGCATTTT
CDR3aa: CASSAWGEGQPQHF

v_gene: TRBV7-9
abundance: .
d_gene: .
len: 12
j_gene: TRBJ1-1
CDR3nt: TGTGCCAGCAGCTTTGTTCAGGCTGAAGCTTTCTTT
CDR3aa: CASSFVQAEAFF

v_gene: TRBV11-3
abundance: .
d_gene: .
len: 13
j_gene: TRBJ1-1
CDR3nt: TGTGCCAGCAGCGCTAGGATGGGAGCTGAAGCTTTCTTT
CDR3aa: CASSARMGAEAFF

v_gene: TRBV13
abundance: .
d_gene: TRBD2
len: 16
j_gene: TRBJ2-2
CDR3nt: TGTGCCAGCAGCTCGCCCGCGGGGGAGAACACCGGGGAGCTGTTTTTT
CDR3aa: CASSSPAGENTGELFF

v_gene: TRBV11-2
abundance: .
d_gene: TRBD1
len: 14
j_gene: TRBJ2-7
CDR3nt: TGTGCCAGCAGCCTCCAGACAGGGAACGACGAGCAGTACTTC
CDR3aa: CASSLQTGNDEQYF

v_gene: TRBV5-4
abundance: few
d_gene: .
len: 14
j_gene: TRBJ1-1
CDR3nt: TGTGCCAGCAGCTTGCAGGGCACGGCCACTGAAGCTTTCTTT
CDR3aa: CASSLQGTATEAFF

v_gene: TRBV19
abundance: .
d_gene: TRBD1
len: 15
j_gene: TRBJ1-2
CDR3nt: TGTGCCAGTAGTATAGCATCCTCCGCTACGGGACAGTATTTTTTC
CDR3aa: CASSIASSATGQYFF

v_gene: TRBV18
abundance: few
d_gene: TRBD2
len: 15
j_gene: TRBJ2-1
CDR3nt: TGTGCCAGCTCACCGATAGCGGGAGGAGGCAATGAGCAGTTCTTC
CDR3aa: CASSPIAGGGNEQFF

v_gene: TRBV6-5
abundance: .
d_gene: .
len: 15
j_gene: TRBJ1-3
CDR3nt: TGTGCCAGCAGCCCAACCGGGACAAGAGGAAACACCATATATTTT
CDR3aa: CASSPTGTRGNTIYF

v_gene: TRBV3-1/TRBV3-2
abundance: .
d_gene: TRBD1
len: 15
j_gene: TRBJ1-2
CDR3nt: TGTGCCAGCAGCCAAGGCCCCGGGACAGGGTATGGCTACACCTTC
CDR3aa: CASSQGPGTGYGYTF

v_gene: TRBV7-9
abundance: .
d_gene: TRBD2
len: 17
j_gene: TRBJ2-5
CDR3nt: TGTGCCAGCAGCCCCGGGACTAGCGGGTCGAGAGGAGAGACCCAGTACTTC
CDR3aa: CASSPGTSGSRGETQYF

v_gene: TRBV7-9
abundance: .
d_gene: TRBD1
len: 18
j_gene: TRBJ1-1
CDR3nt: TGTGCCAGCAGCTTAAACGTGGGACAGTCATTCCGGGCAGCTGAAGCTTTCTTT
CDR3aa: CASSLNVGQSFRAAEAFF

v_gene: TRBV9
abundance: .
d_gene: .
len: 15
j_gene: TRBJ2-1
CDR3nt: TGTGCCAGCAGCGTAGAGAGGGTCCCCTACAATGAGCAGTTCTTC
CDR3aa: CASSVERVPYNEQFF

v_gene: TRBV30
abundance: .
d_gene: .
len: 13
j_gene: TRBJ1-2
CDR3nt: TGTGCCTGGAGTGATACAGGTCGGGATGGCTACACCTTC
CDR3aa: CAWSDTGRDGYTF

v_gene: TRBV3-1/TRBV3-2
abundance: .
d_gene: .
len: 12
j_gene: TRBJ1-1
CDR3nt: TGTGCCAGCAGCCAAGGACACCATGAAGCTTTCTTT
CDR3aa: CASSQGHHEAFF

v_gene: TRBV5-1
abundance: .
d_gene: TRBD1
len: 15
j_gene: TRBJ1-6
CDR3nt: TGCGCCAGCAGCTCTACAGGGGGATATAATTCACCCCTCCACTTT
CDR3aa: CASSSTGGYNSPLHF

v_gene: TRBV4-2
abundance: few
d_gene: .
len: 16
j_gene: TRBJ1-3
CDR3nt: TGTGCCAGCAGCCAAGCCCCGGCGGTCTCTGGAAACACCATATATTTT
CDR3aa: CASSQAPAVSGNTIYF

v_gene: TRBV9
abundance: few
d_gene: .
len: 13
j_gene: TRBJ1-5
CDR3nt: TGTGCCAGCAGCGAGTGGGAACAGGGGCCCCAGCATTTT
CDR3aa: CASSEWEQGPQHF